This T cell receptor (beta chain) appears in the sequencing data of a study of post-analysis software for immune sequencing data. For this clonotype: The antigen remains unidentified.

Sequencing libraries made from TCR beta cDNA carried unique molecular identifiers. TCRdb reprocessed the PCR reads via MiXCR and lists one record per CDR3 protein. Of about 770,000 distinct CDR3 sequences listed, 40% to 55% were seen once; the top ten hold 4.9%. Whole-study results and caveats: Patients with multiple sclerosis recorded significantly lower normalized Chao1 diversity than controls, the study found. Co-batched samples clustered tightly together by F measure.

The receptor comes from a girl between 5 and 17 years old with multiple sclerosis. The specimen sequenced was blood.

CDR3 nucleotide sequence: TGTGCCAGCAGTCCGGGACTAACGAACACCGGGGAGCTGTTTTTT. Residues: CASSPGLTNTGELFF. The chain is built from TRBV12-3 or TRBV12-4 and TRBJ2-2; 7 bases map to TRBD2. V gave up 5 bases and J gave up 0 bases; unmatched junction bases: 3. The CDR3 extends over 15 amino acids.